This T cell receptor (beta chain) stems from a study of T cell responses to AZD1222 COVID-19 vaccine. About the research overall: Pooled samples include second doses given at about 4 or 12 weeks. Study-level results: Reportedly, close to half of spike-specific TCRs are directed against unmutated variant regions. A rise in Spike-specific TCR breadth and depth followed two AZD1222 doses.

Sequenced by immunoSEQ multiplex PCR; TCRdb stores in-frame clones only, minus some. The sample has approximately 110,000 clones; 90% to 95% are singletons. As for this clone: No antigen is known for it.

The CDR3 has 14 residues. The germline gives CDR1 MNHEY, CDR2 SVGAGI. Trimming took off 7 bases at V and 7 bases at J, with 17 bases between the two ends. The chain employs TRBV6-5 and TRBJ2-4; tentative D call: TRBD1 (5 bases). The clonotype comes from an adult in good health. This material consisted of peripheral blood, taken on day 0 of AZD1222 vaccination. For the CDR3, the DNA is TGTGCCAGCACCGCCAGACAGAAGGGGAACATTCAGTACTTC. It encodes CASTARQKGNIQYF.